This TCR beta chain was obtained from a study of cytomegalovirus exposure and HLA in healthy donors. Deletions cut 4 bases from V and 3 bases from J, with 10 bases between. Germline V gene data show CDR1 as MNHEY and CDR2 as SMNVEV (reference sequence). The CDR3 extends over 14 amino acids. Amplification used 60 Vbeta primers and 13 Jbeta primers. Here immunoSEQ multiplex PCR was the method, and the copy in TCRdb shows in-frame clones only, minus some. Of roughly 150,000 clones listed, 76% are singletons. The sequence came from a man between 35 and 55 years old in good health and CMV-seronegative. What was sequenced was PBMCs. The gene calls are TRBV27 and TRBJ1-5; D possibly corresponds to TRBD1 (6 bases). The CDR3 is CASSSGQINQPQHF. The DNA of the CDR3 is TGTGCCAGCAGTTCAGGACAGATCAATCAGCCCCAGCATTTT.